This paragraph covers one T cell receptor beta chain sequence. Germline assignment: CDR1 MNHEY and CDR2 SMNVEV (reference sequence). The V segment lost 3 bases and the J segment 7 bases; nucleotides outside the gene matches: 5. CDR3 length: 13 amino acids. The sample comes from a study of control samples from healthy donors and cancer patients. Here immunoSEQ multiplex PCR was the method, and the copy in TCRdb shows in-frame clones only, minus some. The sample carries about 120,000 clones, nearly 95% recorded once. The chain joins TRBV27 to TRBJ1-2; TRBD1 aligns across 7 bases. This receptor was taken from a man under 40 in good health. Sequencing was performed on blood. CDR3: CASSFEGAGGYTF. The CDR3 DNA sequence: TGTGCCAGCAGTTTTGAGGGGGCGGGTGGCTACACCTTC.